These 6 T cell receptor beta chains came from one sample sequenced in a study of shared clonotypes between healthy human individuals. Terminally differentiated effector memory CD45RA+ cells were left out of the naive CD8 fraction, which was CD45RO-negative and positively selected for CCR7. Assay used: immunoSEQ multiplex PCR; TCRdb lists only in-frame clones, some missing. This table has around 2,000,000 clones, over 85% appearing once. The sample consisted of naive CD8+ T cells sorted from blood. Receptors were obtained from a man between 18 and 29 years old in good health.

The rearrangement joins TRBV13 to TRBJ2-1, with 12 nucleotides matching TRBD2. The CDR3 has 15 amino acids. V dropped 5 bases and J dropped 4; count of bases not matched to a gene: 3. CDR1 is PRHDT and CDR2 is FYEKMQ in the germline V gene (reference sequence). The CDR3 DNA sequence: TGTGCCAGCAGCAACCTAGCGGGAGGGTACAATGAGCAGTTCTTC. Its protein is CASSNLAGGYNEQFF.

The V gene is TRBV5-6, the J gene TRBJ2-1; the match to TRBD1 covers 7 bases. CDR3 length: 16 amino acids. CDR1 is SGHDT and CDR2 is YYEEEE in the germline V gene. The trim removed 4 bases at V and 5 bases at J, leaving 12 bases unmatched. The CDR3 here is CASSPPGQTFHNEQFF. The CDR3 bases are TGTGCCAGCAGCCCACCGGGACAGACTTTTCACAATGAGCAGTTCTTC.

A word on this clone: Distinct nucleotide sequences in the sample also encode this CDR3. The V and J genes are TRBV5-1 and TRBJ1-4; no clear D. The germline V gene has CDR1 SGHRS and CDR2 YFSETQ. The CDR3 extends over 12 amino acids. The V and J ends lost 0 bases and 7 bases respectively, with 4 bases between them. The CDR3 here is CASSLAGEKLFF. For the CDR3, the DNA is TGCGCCAGCAGCTTGGCGGGTGAAAAACTGTTTTTT. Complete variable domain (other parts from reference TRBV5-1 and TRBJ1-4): KAGVTQTPRYLIKTRGQQVTLSCSPISGHRSVSWYQQTPGQGLQFLFEYFSETQRNKGNFPGRFSGRQFSNSRSEMNVSTLELGDSALYLCASSLAGEKLFFGSGTQLSVL.

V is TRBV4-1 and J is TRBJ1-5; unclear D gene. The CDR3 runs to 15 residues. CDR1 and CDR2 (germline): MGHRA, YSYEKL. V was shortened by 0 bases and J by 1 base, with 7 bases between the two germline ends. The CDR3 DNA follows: TGCGCCAGCAGCCAAGAGTCCTTAAGCAATCAGCCCCAGCATTTT. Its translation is CASSQESLSNQPQHF.

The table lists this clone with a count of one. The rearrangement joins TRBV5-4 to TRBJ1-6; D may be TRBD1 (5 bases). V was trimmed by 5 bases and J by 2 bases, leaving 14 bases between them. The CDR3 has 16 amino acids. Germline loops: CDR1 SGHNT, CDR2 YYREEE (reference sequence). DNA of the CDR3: TGTGCCAGCAGTATACATGGAGGGGCCTATAATTCACCCCTCCACTTT. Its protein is CASSIHGGAYNSPLHF. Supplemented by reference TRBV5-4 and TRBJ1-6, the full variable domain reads ETGVTQSPTHLIKTRGQQVTLRCSSQSGHNTVSWYQQALGQGPQFIFQYYREEENGRGNFPPRFSGLQFPNYSSELNVNALELDDSALYLCASSIHGGAYNSPLHFGNGTRLTVT.

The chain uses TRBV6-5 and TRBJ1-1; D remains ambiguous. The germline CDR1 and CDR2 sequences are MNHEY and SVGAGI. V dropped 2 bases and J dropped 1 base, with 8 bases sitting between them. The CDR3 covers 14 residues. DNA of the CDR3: TGTGCCAGCAGTTACGCAGATTGGAACACTGAAGCTTTCTTT. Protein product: CASSYADWNTEAFF.